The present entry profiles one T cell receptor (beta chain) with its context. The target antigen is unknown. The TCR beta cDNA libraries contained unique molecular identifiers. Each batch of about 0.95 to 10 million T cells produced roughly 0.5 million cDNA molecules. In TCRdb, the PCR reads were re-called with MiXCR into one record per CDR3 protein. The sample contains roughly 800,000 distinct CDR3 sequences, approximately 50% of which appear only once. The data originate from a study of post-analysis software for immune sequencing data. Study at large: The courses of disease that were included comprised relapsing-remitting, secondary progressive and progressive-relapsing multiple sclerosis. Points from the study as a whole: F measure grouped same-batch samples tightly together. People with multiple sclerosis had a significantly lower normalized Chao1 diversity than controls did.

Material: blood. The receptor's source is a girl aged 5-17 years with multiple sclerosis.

The CDR3 region is CASSQSGLNSPLHF. DNA of the CDR3: TGTGCCAGCAGCCAGAGCGGGCTTAATTCACCCCTCCACTTT. This chain uses TRBV7-3 with TRBJ1-6; D remains ambiguous. CDR1 and CDR2 from the germline V gene are SGHTA and FQGTGA. This CDR3 has 14 residues. V gave up 5 bases and J gave up 6 bases, with 11 bases separating them.